The present T cell receptor (beta chain) was sequenced within a study of T cells in Graves' hyperthyroidism and ophthalmopathy. Germline V gene sequence: CDR1 SEHNR, CDR2 FQNEAQ (reference sequence). The CDR3 length is 12 residues. Deletions cut 6 bases from V and 8 bases from J, with 13 bases between. Broader study findings: Most thyroid clonotypes that were expanded above 0.001 also turned up in blood. Ophthalmopathy cases were set apart from stable hyperthyroidism by a 13 V-J model.

The hyperthyroidism was newly diagnosed and had lasted under 2 months; the patients were aged 18 to 65. Patients showing uncontrolled infection, other autoimmune disease, pregnancy or lactation were ineligible. Remarks on this clonotype: The target antigen is unknown.

Using RNA transcripts as the source, TCR beta CDR3 regions were amplified. An initial round of RT-PCR targeting the TCR CDR3 relied on the HTBI primer set. TCRdb processed the multiplex PCR reads anew with MiXCR; each CDR3 protein has one entry. The repertoire includes just over 550,000 distinct CDR3 sequences, about 43% of them detected once, and 8.2% sits in the top ten. This TCR was recovered from a woman under 30 with Graves' hyperthyroidism. V and J are TRBV7-9 and TRBJ1-2, with D tentatively TRBD1 (5 bases). What was sequenced was peripheral blood or thyroid tissue (not recorded which). In nucleotides, the CDR3 is TGTGCCAGCAGTAAACAGGAAGTGGGCTACACCTTC. This codes for CASSKQEVGYTF. Together with reference TRBV7-9 and TRBJ1-2, the CDR3 gives the full variable domain: DTGVSQNPRHKITKRGQNVTFRCDPISEHNRLYWYRQTLGQGPEFLTYFQNEAQLEKSRLLSDRFSAERPKGSFSTLEIQRTEQGDSAMYLCASSKQEVGYTFGSGTRLTVV.